This is a list of T cell receptor beta chains from one sample in a study of T cell responses to AZD1222 COVID-19 vaccine. The assay was immunoSEQ multiplex PCR, and TCRdb's table has in-frame clones only and misses some. The top ten clones hold about 2.3% of a sample with roughly 150,000 clones, over 90% of them seen once. This material consisted of peripheral blood, taken on day 0 of AZD1222 vaccination. These receptors originate from an adult in good health. Both conserved end residues are part of each CDR3. Fields, in order: V gene, clone size, J gene, D gene, CDR3 DNA, CDR3 protein. D genes are given only for firm matches. Part of the rows lack a size; the others show once, few, many or a class for expanded clones.

>TRBV6-5|NA|TRBJ1-1|TRBD1
TGTGCCAGCAGTAGAGGACAGGGTGTTACTGAAGCTTTCTTT
CASSRGQGVTEAFF
>TRBV9|NA|TRBJ2-3|NA
TGTGCCAGCACCAAGGGTAACCCCGCCATCGCTACGCAGTATTTT
CASTKGNPAIATQYF
>TRBV6-6|NA|TRBJ1-6|NA
TGTGCCAGCAGTCCCACCAATTCACCCCTCCACTTT
CASSPTNSPLHF
>TRBV3-1/TRBV3-2|once|TRBJ2-7|TRBD2
TGTGCCAGCAGTTTCACGGGGGGTTCCCCCTACGAGCAGTACTTC
CASSFTGGSPYEQYF
>TRBV19|NA|TRBJ1-1|TRBD1
TGTGCCAGTAGTACCCGGACAGGGGGCGTTGCTTTCTTT
CASSTRTGGVAFF
>TRBV7-6|few|TRBJ2-5|TRBD2
TGTGCCAGCAGCCGACTAGCGGTAGAGACCCAGTACTTC
CASSRLAVETQYF
>TRBV7-2|NA|TRBJ1-1|TRBD1
TGTGCCAGCAGCACCCGACAGGGAAAGTCTATCGGTGAAGCTTTCTTT
CASSTRQGKSIGEAFF
>TRBV3-1/TRBV3-2|NA|TRBJ1-1|NA
TGTGCCAGCAGCCCCGGACAAGCTGAAGCTTTCTTT
CASSPGQAEAFF
>TRBV13|NA|TRBJ2-7|TRBD1
TGTGCCAGCAGCTCAACCCCGGGACAGGGGGGCCCCTACGAGCAGTACTTC
CASSSTPGQGGPYEQYF
>TRBV18|NA|TRBJ1-1|NA
TGTGCCAGCTTGCTAAAACAGGGTAAGAACACTGAAGCTTTCTTT
CASLLKQGKNTEAFF
>TRBV6-1|NA|TRBJ1-2|NA
TGTGCCAGCAGTGAAACGGCAGGATCTAACTATGGCTACACCTTC
CASSETAGSNYGYTF
>TRBV6-5|NA|TRBJ1-4|NA
TGTGCCAGCAGTCCACAATCCGCGGGGAATGAAAAACTGTTTTTT
CASSPQSAGNEKLFF
>TRBV7-2|NA|TRBJ1-5|NA
TGTGCCAGCAGCTTACACGGCGGTAGCAATCAGCCCCAGCATTTT
CASSLHGGSNQPQHF
>TRBV30|NA|TRBJ1-2|NA
TGTGCCTGGAGCCGTTTTGGAGGTTTTGGCTACACCTTC
CAWSRFGGFGYTF
>TRBV3-1/TRBV3-2|NA|TRBJ2-5|TRBD2
TGTGCCAGCAGCCAAGGGGGGGGGATACAAGAGACCCAGTACTTC
CASSQGGGIQETQYF
>TRBV6-5|NA|TRBJ2-4|NA
TGTGCCAGCAACAGGAGGGACTTAGCCAAAAACATTCAGTACTTC
CASNRRDLAKNIQYF
>TRBV18|NA|TRBJ1-4|TRBD1
TGTGCCAGCTCACCACCGGGACAGGAAAAACTGTTTTTT
CASSPPGQEKLFF
>TRBV7-3|few|TRBJ1-2|NA
TGTGCCAGCAGCTTAACCCCAGGGGCCTATGGCTACACCTTC
CASSLTPGAYGYTF
>TRBV7-6|NA|TRBJ2-7|NA
TGTGCCAGCAGCTCCAGAGGGGTCAAAGGGTTGGACTACGAGCAGTACTTC
CASSSRGVKGLDYEQYF
>TRBV18|NA|TRBJ1-1|NA
TGTGCCAGCTCACCAGTCCTTGATCACCCTGAAGCTTTCTTT
CASSPVLDHPEAFF
>TRBV11-2|once|TRBJ1-6|NA
TGTGCCAGCAGCTTTTTTGGAGACTCCAATAATTCACCCCTCCACTTT
CASSFFGDSNNSPLHF
>TRBV18|NA|TRBJ2-2|TRBD2
TGTGCCAGCTCACCACGACTAGCGGGAGAAGCCGGGGAGCTGTTTTTT
CASSPRLAGEAGELFF
>TRBV6-6|NA|TRBJ1-6|NA
TGTGCCAGCAGTCTCTGGTTGAAGGAAGGTTCACCCCTCCACTTT
CASSLWLKEGSPLHF
>TRBV18|NA|TRBJ2-5|NA
TGTGCCAGCTCAGACCTCGCGTACCAAGAGACCCAGTACTTC
CASSDLAYQETQYF
>TRBV6-2/TRBV6-3|medium-sized|TRBJ1-1|NA
TGTGCCAGCAGTTCTGGACGGACAGTAGAAGCTTTCTTT
CASSSGRTVEAFF
>TRBV7-9|once|TRBJ2-3|TRBD2
TGTGCCAGCAGCTTAGTAGCGGGAGAAGGAGATACGCAGTATTTT
CASSLVAGEGDTQYF
>TRBV5-4|NA|TRBJ1-4|NA
TGTGCCAGCAGCTTGGAAGGGGCAGGAGAAAAACTGTTTTTT
CASSLEGAGEKLFF
>TRBV15|NA|TRBJ2-1|TRBD2
TGTGCCACCAGCAGGGGAGGGGAATTCTACAATGAGCAGTTCTTC
CATSRGGEFYNEQFF
>TRBV6-6|NA|TRBJ2-3|NA
TGTGCCAGCAGTTACGTGGAGGATACGCAGTATTTT
CASSYVEDTQYF
>TRBV18|NA|TRBJ2-7|TRBD1
TGTGCCAGCTCACCGTTCGACAGGGTCGACTCCTACGAGCAGTACTTC
CASSPFDRVDSYEQYF
>TRBV13|NA|TRBJ2-7|NA
TGTGCCAGCAGCTTTGAGGGGCCCGTCTACGAGCAGTACTTC
CASSFEGPVYEQYF
>TRBV27|NA|TRBJ1-3|TRBD1
TGTGCCAGCAGTACTCGGACAGGGGTCAACGCTGGAAACACCATATATTTT
CASSTRTGVNAGNTIYF
>TRBV7-3|NA|TRBJ1-3|NA
TGTGCCAGCAGCTTTTTGGGGGACCCCGGAAACACCATATATTTT
CASSFLGDPGNTIYF
>TRBV11-3|NA|TRBJ2-1|NA
TGTGCCAGCAGCTTAGGAGGGGGCAATGAGCAGTTCTTC
CASSLGGGNEQFF
>TRBV5-1|NA|TRBJ2-1|TRBD1
TGCGCCAGCAGCTTGGCCGAGGGGGCGTCCTACAATGAGCAGTTCTTC
CASSLAEGASYNEQFF
>TRBV6-2/TRBV6-3|NA|TRBJ2-7|NA
TGTGCCAGCAGTCCCGACTATTCCTACGAGCAGTACTTC
CASSPDYSYEQYF
>TRBV24-1|NA|TRBJ1-2|NA
TGTGCCACCAGTGATAGGAGGTTTAATGGCTACACCTTC
CATSDRRFNGYTF
>TRBV25-1|NA|TRBJ2-3|TRBD2
TGTGCCAGCAGTGCGGGAGGTCGCACAGATACGCAGTATTTT
CASSAGGRTDTQYF
>TRBV28|NA|TRBJ1-6|NA
TGTGCCAGCTCCCCGACGGGGGAACGATCACCCCTCCACTTT
CASSPTGERSPLHF
>TRBV6-5|NA|TRBJ2-7|TRBD1
TGTGCGATAGGACAGGGGTCCTACGAGCAGTACTTC
CAIGQGSYEQYF
>TRBV27|NA|TRBJ2-5|TRBD1
TGTGCCAAAAAACAGGGGGCAGGTGAGACCCAGTACTTC
CAKKQGAGETQYF
>TRBV5-1|NA|TRBJ1-1|TRBD1
TGCGCCAGCAGCCAGGGACAGGACGGGGTTGAAGCTTTCTTT
CASSQGQDGVEAFF
>TRBV3-1/TRBV3-2|once|TRBJ1-2|NA
TGTGCCAGCAGCCCGGCTAGTAACTATGGCTACACCTTC
CASSPASNYGYTF
>TRBV3-1/TRBV3-2|NA|TRBJ1-2|NA
TGTGCCAGCAGACAAGGCGGGGACTATGGCTACACCTTC
CASRQGGDYGYTF
>TRBV19|once|TRBJ1-6|NA
TGTGCCAGTAGTATCAAGGACCTCTCCTATAATTCACCCCTCCACTTT
CASSIKDLSYNSPLHF
>TRBV10-3|NA|TRBJ2-7|NA
TGTGCCATCAGTGCCCCGGGACCGACTCCCTACGAGCAGTACTTC
CAISAPGPTPYEQYF
>TRBV25-1|NA|TRBJ1-2|NA
TGTGCCAGCAGTGTCTCCCCCCTCTATGGCTACACCTTC
CASSVSPLYGYTF
>TRBV28|NA|TRBJ1-6|NA
TGTGCCAGCAGCCTAGGGCCTCGGACCCCTTTCTACTTT
CASSLGPRTPFYF
>TRBV4-1|once|TRBJ2-7|TRBD1
TGCGCCAGCAGCCAAGACGGGCAGGGGGCGATCGAGCAGTACTTC
CASSQDGQGAIEQYF
>TRBV28|few|TRBJ1-5|NA
TGTGCCAGCAGTTTATGGGAGAACAATCAGCCCCAGCATTTT
CASSLWENNQPQHF
>TRBV7-9|NA|TRBJ1-1|NA
TGTGCCAGCAGCGGGAGTGAGGGTGAAGCTTTCTTT
CASSGSEGEAFF
>TRBV25-1|NA|TRBJ1-6|NA
TGTGCCAGCGGACACAGCTCCTATAATTCACCCCTCCACTTT
CASGHSSYNSPLHF
>TRBV27|NA|TRBJ2-6|NA
TGTGCCAGCAGTTTTCGGTTTTGGACGGAGAGCTCTGGGGCCAACGTCCTGACTTTC
CASSFRFWTESSGANVLTF
>TRBV12-3/TRBV12-4|NA|TRBJ2-1|NA
TGTGCCAGCAGGATGACCCGAAATGAGCAGTTCTTC
CASRMTRNEQFF
>TRBV7-9|NA|TRBJ1-4|NA
TGTGCCAGCAGCTTAAAGGAAAAACTGTTTTTT
CASSLKEKLFF
>TRBV5-5|NA|TRBJ2-5|NA
TGTGCCAGCAGCTGGGGCCAGGGGCTTGGGGAGACCCAGTACTTC
CASSWGQGLGETQYF